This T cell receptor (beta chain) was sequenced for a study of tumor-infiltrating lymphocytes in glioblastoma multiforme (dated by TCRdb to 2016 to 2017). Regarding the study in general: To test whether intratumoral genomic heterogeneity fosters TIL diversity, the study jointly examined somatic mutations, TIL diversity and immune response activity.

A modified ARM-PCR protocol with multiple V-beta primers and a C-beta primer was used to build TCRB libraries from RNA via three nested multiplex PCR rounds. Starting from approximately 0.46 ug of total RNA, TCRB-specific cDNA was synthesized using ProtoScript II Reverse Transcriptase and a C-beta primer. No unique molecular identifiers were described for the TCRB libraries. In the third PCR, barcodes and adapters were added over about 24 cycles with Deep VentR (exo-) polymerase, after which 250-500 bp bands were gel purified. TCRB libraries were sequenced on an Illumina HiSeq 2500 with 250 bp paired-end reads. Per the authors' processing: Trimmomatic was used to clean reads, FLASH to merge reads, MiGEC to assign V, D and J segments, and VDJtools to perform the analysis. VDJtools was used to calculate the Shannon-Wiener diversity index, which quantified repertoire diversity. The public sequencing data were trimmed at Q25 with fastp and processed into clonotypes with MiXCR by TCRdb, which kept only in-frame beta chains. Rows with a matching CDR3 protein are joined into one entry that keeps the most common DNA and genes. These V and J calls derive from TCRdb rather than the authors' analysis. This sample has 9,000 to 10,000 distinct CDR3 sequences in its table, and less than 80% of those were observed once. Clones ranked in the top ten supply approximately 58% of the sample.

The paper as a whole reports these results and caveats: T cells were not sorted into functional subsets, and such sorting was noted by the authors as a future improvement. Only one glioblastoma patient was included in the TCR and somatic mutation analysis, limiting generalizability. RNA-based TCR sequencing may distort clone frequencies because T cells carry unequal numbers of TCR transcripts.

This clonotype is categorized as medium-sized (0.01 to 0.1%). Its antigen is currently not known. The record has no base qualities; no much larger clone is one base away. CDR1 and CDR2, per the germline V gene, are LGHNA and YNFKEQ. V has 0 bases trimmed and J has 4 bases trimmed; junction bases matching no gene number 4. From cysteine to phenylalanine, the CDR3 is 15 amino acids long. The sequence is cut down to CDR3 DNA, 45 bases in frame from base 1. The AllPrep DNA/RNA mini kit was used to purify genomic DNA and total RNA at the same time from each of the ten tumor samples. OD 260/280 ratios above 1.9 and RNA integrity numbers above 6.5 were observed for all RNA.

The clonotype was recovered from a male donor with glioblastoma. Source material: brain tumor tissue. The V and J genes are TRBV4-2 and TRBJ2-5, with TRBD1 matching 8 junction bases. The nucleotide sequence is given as TGTGCCAGCAGCCAAGATCAGGGGGCCTTAGAGACCCAGTACTTC. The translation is CASSQDQGALETQYF.